This T cell receptor beta chain came from a study of PD-1 blockade in classical Hodgkin lymphoma. Of note for this clone: Its cognate antigen is unknown.

Only in-frame clones appear in the TCRdb table, and some are missing; sequencing was by immunoSEQ multiplex PCR. The sample has roughly 50,000 clones, around 91% seen once. The CDR3 has 15 amino acids. Trimming removed 4 bases from V and 4 bases from J; junction bases left unmatched: 9. CDR1 MNHEY and CDR2 SVGAGI come from the germline V gene. General study results and limits: Newly diagnosed patients were reported to start with lower TCR diversity than healthy donors. When nivolumab was started under 1 year after ASCT, patients were excluded. Complete responders' diversity at baseline resembled that of newly diagnosed patients.

Regarding time point: cycle 4 day 1 (C4D1), after less than seven weeks of nivolumab. With no exception, relapse followed autologous stem cell transplantation in all patients, and brentuximab vedotin exposure varied. Patients had relapsed/refractory classical Hodgkin lymphoma with complete response, partial response or progressive disease as best response. The origin of this receptor is a human donor with classical Hodgkin lymphoma. The material sequenced was peripheral blood mononuclear cells (PBMCs), taken before the fourth cycle of nivolumab. The J gene is TRBJ2-7, the V gene TRBV6-5, with TRBD1 matching over 8 bases. CDR3 amino acids: CASSSPSRQGYEQYF. The CDR3 DNA is TGTGCCAGCAGTTCCCCCTCCCGACAGGGGTACGAGCAGTACTTC.